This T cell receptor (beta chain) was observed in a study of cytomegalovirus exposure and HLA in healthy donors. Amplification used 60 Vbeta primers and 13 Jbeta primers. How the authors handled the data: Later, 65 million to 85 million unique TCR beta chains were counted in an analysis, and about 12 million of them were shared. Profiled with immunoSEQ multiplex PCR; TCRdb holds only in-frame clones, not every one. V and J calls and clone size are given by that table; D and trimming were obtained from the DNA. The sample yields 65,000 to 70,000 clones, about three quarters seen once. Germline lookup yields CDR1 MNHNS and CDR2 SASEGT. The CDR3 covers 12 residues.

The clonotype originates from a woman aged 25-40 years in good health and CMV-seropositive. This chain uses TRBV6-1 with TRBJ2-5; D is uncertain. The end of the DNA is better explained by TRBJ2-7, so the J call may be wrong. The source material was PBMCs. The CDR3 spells CASSDPPYEQYF. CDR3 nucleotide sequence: TGTGCCAGCAGTGACCCCCCATACGAGCAGTACTTC.